The clone carrying this T cell receptor (beta chain) was seen more than once but under ten times. These data originate in a study of regulatory T cells in long-lasting Graves disease. Background on the study: Duration of antithyroid drug therapy among newly diagnosed Graves' patients was under 3 months.

Trimming at V came to 5 bases and at J to 0 bases, leaving 9 bases not matched to a gene. Germline-derived CDR1 and CDR2 are SGHTA and FQGNSA. The CDR3 has 17 residues. Construction of TCR beta libraries relied on iRepertoire HTBI primers and on Arm-PCR targeting CDR3 regions. MiXCR, applied by TCRdb to the multiplex PCR reads, yields one record per CDR3 protein. The sample lists around 420,000 distinct CDR3 sequences, 15% occurring once. Time point defined: newly diagnosed GD, antithyroid drugs for less than 3 months. PBMCs were the source of the RNA used for TCR sequencing. These data are also associated with another study on T cells in Graves' hyperthyroidism and ophthalmopathy.

The TCR sequence derives from a woman aged 40 to 55 with Graves disease. The sequenced sample was peripheral blood mononuclear cells (PBMCs), obtained at new diagnosis, from a patient treated with antithyroid drugs. The V gene is TRBV7-2, the J gene TRBJ1-3; TRBD1 agrees at 8 bases. The CDR3, as DNA: TGTGCCAGCAGCCCACGGACAGGGCAAGTCTCTGGAAACACCATATATTTT. Protein product: CASSPRTGQVSGNTIYF.